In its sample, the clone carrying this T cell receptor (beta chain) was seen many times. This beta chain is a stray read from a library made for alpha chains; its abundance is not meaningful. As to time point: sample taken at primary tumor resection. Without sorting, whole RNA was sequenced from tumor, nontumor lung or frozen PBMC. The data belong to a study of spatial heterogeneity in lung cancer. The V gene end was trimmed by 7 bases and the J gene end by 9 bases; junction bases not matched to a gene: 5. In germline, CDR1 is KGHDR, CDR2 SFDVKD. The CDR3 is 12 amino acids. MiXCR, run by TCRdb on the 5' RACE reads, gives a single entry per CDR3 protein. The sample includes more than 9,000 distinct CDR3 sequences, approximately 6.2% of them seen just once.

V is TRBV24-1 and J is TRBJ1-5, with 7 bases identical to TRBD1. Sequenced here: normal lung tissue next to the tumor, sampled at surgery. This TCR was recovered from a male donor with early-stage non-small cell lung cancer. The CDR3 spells CATSEGARPQHF. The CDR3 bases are TGTGCCACCAGCGAGGGGGCTCGGCCCCAGCATTTT.